This TCR beta chain was profiled in a study of OX40 agonist ivuxolimab in advanced cancers. Libraries were prepared by immunoSEQ multiplex PCR; TCRdb keeps only in-frame clonotypes and omits some of them. The data show around 70,000 clones, around 86% seen once. The sample holds a few counts of this clone. The sequence was obtained from an adult with an advanced solid tumor such as melanoma, head and neck, liver or kidney cancer. Source: CD4+ or CD8+ T cells sorted from blood, taken in a trial of the OX40 agonist ivuxolimab.

CDR3 residues: CASSWGNQPQHF. CDR3 DNA: TGTGCCAGCAGCTGGGGCAATCAGCCCCAGCATTTT. The chain joins TRBV5-6 to TRBJ1-5, with D uncertain. Trimming cost V 3 bases and J 2 bases, with 3 bases left between them. In germline, CDR1 is SGHDT, CDR2 YYEEEE. The CDR3 is 12 residues long. The full variable domain, completed using reference TRBV5-6 and TRBJ1-5, is DAGVTQSPTHLIKTRGQQVTLRCSPKSGHDTVSWYQQALGQGPQFIFQYYEEEERQRGNFPDRFSGHQFPNYSSELNVNALLLGDSALYLCASSWGNQPQHFGDGTRLSIL.